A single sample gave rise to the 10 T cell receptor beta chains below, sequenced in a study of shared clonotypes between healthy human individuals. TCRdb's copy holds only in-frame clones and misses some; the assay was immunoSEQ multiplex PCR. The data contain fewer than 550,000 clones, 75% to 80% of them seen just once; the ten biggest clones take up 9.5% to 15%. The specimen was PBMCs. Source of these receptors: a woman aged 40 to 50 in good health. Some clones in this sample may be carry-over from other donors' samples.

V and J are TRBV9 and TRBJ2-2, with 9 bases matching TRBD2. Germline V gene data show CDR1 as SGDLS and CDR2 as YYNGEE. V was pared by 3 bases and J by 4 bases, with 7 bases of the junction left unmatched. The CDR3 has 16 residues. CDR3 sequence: CASSGRSGRVTGELFF. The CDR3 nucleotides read TGTGCCAGCAGCGGACGTAGCGGGAGAGTCACCGGGGAGCTGTTTTTT.

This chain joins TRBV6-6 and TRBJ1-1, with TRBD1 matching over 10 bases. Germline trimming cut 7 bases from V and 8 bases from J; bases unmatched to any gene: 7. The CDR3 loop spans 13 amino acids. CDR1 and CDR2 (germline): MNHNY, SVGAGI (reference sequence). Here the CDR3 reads CASTQTGGGEAFF. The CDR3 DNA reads TGTGCCAGCACCCAGACAGGGGGCGGGGAAGCTTTCTTT.

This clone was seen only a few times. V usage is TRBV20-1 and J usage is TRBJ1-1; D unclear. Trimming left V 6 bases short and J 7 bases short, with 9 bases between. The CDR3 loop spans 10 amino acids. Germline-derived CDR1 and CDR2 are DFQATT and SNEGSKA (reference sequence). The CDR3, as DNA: TGCAGTGCGACACAAAATGAAGCTTTCTTT. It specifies CSATQNEAFF.

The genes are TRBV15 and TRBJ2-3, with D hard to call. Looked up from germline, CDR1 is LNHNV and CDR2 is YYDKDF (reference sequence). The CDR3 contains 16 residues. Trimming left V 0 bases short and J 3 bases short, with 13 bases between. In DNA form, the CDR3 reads TGTGCCACCAGCAGAGATAAGCCATTATTTACAGATACGCAGTATTTT. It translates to CATSRDKPLFTDTQYF. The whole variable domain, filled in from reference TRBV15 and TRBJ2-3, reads DAMVIQNPRYQVTQFGKPVTLSCSQTLNHNVMYWYQQKSSQAPKLLFHYYDKDFNNEADTPDNFQSRRPNTSFCFLDIRSPGLGDTAMYLCATSRDKPLFTDTQYFGPGTRLTVL.

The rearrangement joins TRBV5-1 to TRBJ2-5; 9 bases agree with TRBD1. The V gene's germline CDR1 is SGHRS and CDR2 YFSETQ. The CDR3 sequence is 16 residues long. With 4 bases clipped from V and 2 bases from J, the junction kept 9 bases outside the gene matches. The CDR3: CASSRPDRGLQETQYF. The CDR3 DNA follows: TGCGCCAGCAGCCGTCCGGACAGGGGTTTACAAGAGACCCAGTACTTC. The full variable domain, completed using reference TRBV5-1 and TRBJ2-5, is KAGVTQTPRYLIKTRGQQVTLSCSPISGHRSVSWYQQTPGQGLQFLFEYFSETQRNKGNFPGRFSGRQFSNSRSEMNVSTLELGDSALYLCASSRPDRGLQETQYFGPGTRLLVL.

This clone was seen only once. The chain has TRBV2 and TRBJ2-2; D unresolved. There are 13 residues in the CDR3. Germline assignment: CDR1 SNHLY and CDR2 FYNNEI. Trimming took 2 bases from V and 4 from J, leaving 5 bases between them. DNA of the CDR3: TGTGCCAGCAGTGAATTTGGCACCGGGGAGCTGTTTTTT. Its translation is CASSEFGTGELFF.

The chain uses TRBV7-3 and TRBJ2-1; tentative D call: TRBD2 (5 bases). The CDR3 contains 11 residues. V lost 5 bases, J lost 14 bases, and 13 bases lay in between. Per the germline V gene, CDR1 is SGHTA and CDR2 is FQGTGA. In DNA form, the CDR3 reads TGTGCCAGCAGCCCCGGGGTGGGCAAGTTCTTC. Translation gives CASSPGVGKFF.

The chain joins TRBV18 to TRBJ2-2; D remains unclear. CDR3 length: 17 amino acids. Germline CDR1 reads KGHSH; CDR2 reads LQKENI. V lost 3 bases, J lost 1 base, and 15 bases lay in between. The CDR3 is CASSPLRANLNTGELFF. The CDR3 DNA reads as TGTGCCAGCTCACCTCTACGAGCCAACCTGAACACCGGGGAGCTGTTTTTT.

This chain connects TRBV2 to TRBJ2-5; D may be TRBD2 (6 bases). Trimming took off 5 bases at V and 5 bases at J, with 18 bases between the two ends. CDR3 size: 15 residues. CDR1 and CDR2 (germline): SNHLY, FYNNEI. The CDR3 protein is CASSNSGLGGETQYF. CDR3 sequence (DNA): TGTGCCAGCAGTAACTCAGGACTTGGGGGGGAGACCCAGTACTTC.

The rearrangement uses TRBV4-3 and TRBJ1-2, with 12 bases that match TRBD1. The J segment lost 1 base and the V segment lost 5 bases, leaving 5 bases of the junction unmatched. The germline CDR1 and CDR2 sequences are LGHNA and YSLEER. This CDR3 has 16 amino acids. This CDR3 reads CASSRGQGASNYGYTF. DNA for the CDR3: TGCGCCAGCAGCAGGGGACAGGGGGCGAGTAACTATGGCTACACCTTC.